The 16 T cell receptor beta chains reported below all come from one sample, sequenced in a study of T cells in Graves' hyperthyroidism and ophthalmopathy. Researchers took RNA transcripts and amplified the TCR beta CDR3 regions from them. First-round RT-PCR with HTBI primers amplified the TCR CDR3 region. TCRdb processed the multiplex PCR reads anew with MiXCR; each CDR3 protein has one entry. The table has approximately 330,000 distinct CDR3 sequences, roughly 21% seen once; the top ten hold over 45%. Material for sequencing was blood. Every receptor here comes from a woman in her fifties or sixties with Graves' hyperthyroidism.

The chain has TRBV20-1 and TRBJ1-5, with 9 bases fitting TRBD1. CDR1 and CDR2 from the germline V gene are DFQATT and SNEGSKA (reference sequence). The CDR3 is made up of 16 amino acids. The V and J ends lost 1 base and 4 bases, in that order; junction bases with no gene match: 8. The CDR3 DNA reads as TGCAGTGCTAGAGCGGGGGGACAGGGAGTTAATCAGCCCCAGCATTTT. It specifies CSARAGGQGVNQPQHF.

Ten or more counts support this clonotype. Here the CDR3 reads CASSYGLMNTEAFF. CDR3 in DNA: TGTGCCAGCAGTTACGGGCTGATGAACACTGAAGCTTTCTTT. The chain joins TRBV6-6 to TRBJ1-1; no reliable D call. This CDR3 has 14 amino acids. The V gene's germline CDR1 is MNHNY and CDR2 SVGAGI (reference sequence). With 2 bases removed from V and 0 bases from J, the gap between germline ends came to 7 bases.

The chain carries TRBV27 and TRBJ1-1; 7 nucleotides match TRBD1. The CDR3 runs to 15 residues. V lost 5 bases and J lost 1; bases outside the gene matches: 7. Germline assignment: CDR1 MNHEY and CDR2 SMNVEV (reference sequence). CDR3 residues: CASSTQGRRNTEAFF. DNA of the CDR3: TGTGCCAGCAGTACACAGGGGCGCCGGAACACTGAAGCTTTCTTT.

There are many counts of this clonotype. The chain has TRBV4-1 and TRBJ1-1; D remains ambiguous. Germline CDR1 is MGHRA and CDR2 is YSYEKL. The CDR3 has 12 amino acids. Trimming cost V 0 bases and J 9 bases, with 8 bases left between them. The CDR3 spells CASSQDGEKAFF. The CDR3 DNA is TGCGCCAGCAGCCAAGATGGAGAGAAAGCTTTCTTT.

This clonotype was seen ten or more times. The chain couples TRBV5-1 to TRBJ2-3; no firm D call. The CDR3 loop spans 13 amino acids. V shed 6 bases and J shed 0 bases, with 8 bases lying between them. Looked up from germline, CDR1 is SGHRS and CDR2 is YFSETQ. The CDR3 protein is CASNSLSTDTQYF. The CDR3 nucleotides read TGCGCCAGCAACAGCCTAAGCACAGATACGCAGTATTTT.

This clonotype was observed at least ten times. This chain connects TRBV3-1 to TRBJ2-3; TRBD1 matches at 9 bases. CDR3 size: 14 residues. Germline values: CDR1 LGHDT, CDR2 YNNKEL (reference sequence). V lost 5 bases to trimming and J lost 8 bases; unmatched junction nucleotides: 8. The CDR3 bases are TGTGCCAGCAGCAACAGGGGGCCATTGGGTACGCAGTATTTT. Encoded protein: CASSNRGPLGTQYF.

This clonotype has a count of ten or more. The chain recombines TRBV3-1 with TRBJ1-5; 7 bases fit TRBD1. This CDR3 has 12 amino acids. Germline CDR1 LGHDT, CDR2 YNNKEL (reference sequence). V shed 5 bases and J 10 bases; nucleotides not matched to a gene: 5. CDR3 residues: CASSTRQGPQHF. The CDR3 coding sequence is TGTGCCAGCAGCACCCGACAGGGCCCCCAGCATTTT.

This clonotype occurred many times. The genes are TRBV7-8 and TRBJ1-2; D remains unclear. The CDR3 is 15 amino acids. Germline V CDR1 and CDR2: SGHVS, FQNEAQ. V was pared by 5 bases and J by 7 bases, with 20 bases between. The DNA of the CDR3 is TGTGCCAGCAGCCAATCTAGATGGGCGGTGGGTGGCTACACCTTC. It specifies CASSQSRWAVGGYTF.

The chain carries TRBV5-1 and TRBJ2-2; D possibly corresponds to TRBD1 (6 bases). V lost 4 bases to trimming and J lost 0 bases, with 13 bases between them. CDR1 and CDR2 from the germline V gene are SGHRS and YFSETQ. The CDR3 is 16 amino acids. The CDR3 bases are TGCGCCAGCAGCCCCGCCGGACAGACGAACACCGGGGAGCTGTTTTTT. It encodes CASSPAGQTNTGELFF.

This clonotype was seen many times. This chain joins TRBV11-2 and TRBJ2-3, with 8 bases that match TRBD1. Germline V gene sequence: CDR1 SGHAT, CDR2 FQNNGV. CDR3 size: 15 residues. V trimming: 5 bases; J trimming: 1 base; junction bases outside the gene matches: 5. Written as DNA, the CDR3 is TGTGCCAGCAGCCAGACAGGGGTTCGCACAGATACGCAGTATTTT. Translated: CASSQTGVRTDTQYF.

The sample holds a few counts of this clonotype. This CDR3 reads CASSFPGLVNTEAFF. CDR3 DNA sequence: TGTGCCAGCAGCTTTCCAGGGCTAGTGAACACTGAAGCTTTCTTT. The gene calls are TRBV7-9 and TRBJ1-1, with D tentatively TRBD1 (5 bases). V dropped 3 bases and J dropped 0 bases, with 11 bases sitting between them. CDR1 and CDR2 (germline): SEHNR, FQNEAQ (reference sequence). CDR3 length: 15 residues. The entire variable domain, with the rest obtained from reference TRBV7-9 and TRBJ1-1, is as follows: DTGVSQNPRHKITKRGQNVTFRCDPISEHNRLYWYRQTLGQGPEFLTYFQNEAQLEKSRLLSDRFSAERPKGSFSTLEIQRTEQGDSAMYLCASSFPGLVNTEAFFGQGTRLTVV.

This clonotype was recorded many times. The chain combines TRBV6-1 with TRBJ2-7; 8 positions match TRBD1. The junction had 3 bases not matched to a gene; V was cut back by 3 bases and J by 5 bases. Germline V gene data show CDR1 as MNHNS and CDR2 as SASEGT. This CDR3 is 13 amino acids long. This CDR3 is CASSETGVHEQYF. The CDR3 DNA reads TGTGCCAGCAGTGAGACAGGGGTACACGAGCAGTACTTC.

This clonotype occurred once. The J gene is TRBJ2-1, the V gene TRBV20-1; 11 bases match TRBD2. This CDR3 comprises 14 residues. Germline lookup yields CDR1 DFQATT and CDR2 SNEGSKA (reference sequence). Written as DNA, the CDR3 is TGCAAGTTTAGCGGGGGGGTCTCCTACAATGAGCAGTTCTTC. Translating it yields CKFSGGVSYNEQFF.

This clonotype showed up many times. V usage is TRBV5-1 and J usage is TRBJ1-1, with D hard to call. The V and J ends lost 0 bases and 4 bases respectively, with 10 bases between them. Germline lookup yields CDR1 SGHRS and CDR2 YFSETQ. This CDR3 comprises 14 residues. For the CDR3, the DNA is TGCGCCAGCAGCTTGGGTAGGGTTCGCACTGAAGCTTTCTTT. The encoded protein is CASSLGRVRTEAFF.

This clonotype was observed a few times. The gene calls are TRBV5-8 and TRBJ2-5; D possibly corresponds to TRBD2 (6 bases). V was shortened by 0 bases and J by 2 bases, with 8 bases between the two germline ends. Germline CDR1 reads SGHTS; CDR2 reads YDEGEE. This CDR3 has 14 residues. This CDR3 is CASSLVADQETQYF. The CDR3 DNA is TGTGCCAGCAGCTTGGTAGCGGATCAAGAGACCCAGTACTTC. Based on the CDR3 plus reference TRBV5-8 and TRBJ2-5, the full variable domain is EAGVTQSPTHLIKTRGQQATLRCSPISGHTSVYWYQQALGLGLQFLLWYDEGEERNRGNFPPRFSGRQFPNYSSELNVNALELEDSALYLCASSLVADQETQYFGPGTRLLVL.

The chain is built from TRBV5-1 and TRBJ2-7; D is possibly TRBD1 (6 bases). Per germline, CDR1 SGHRS and CDR2 YFSETQ. The V gene lost 2 bases and the J gene lost 1 base, with 13 bases spanning the gap. The CDR3 consists of 15 residues. CDR3 amino acids: CASSFRRQASYEQYF. In DNA form, the CDR3 reads TGCGCCAGCAGCTTCCGCCGACAGGCTTCCTACGAGCAGTACTTC.